This is a list of T cell receptor beta chains from one sample in a study of shared T cell receptors in the human thymus. Libraries were prepared by immunoSEQ multiplex PCR; TCRdb keeps only in-frame clonotypes and omits some of them. Of around 730,000 clones listed, 70% to 90% are singletons. The same sample was also used in a study of human thymus T cells.

Sequencing input: thymocytes. The receptor set was obtained from a girl under three years old with a congenital heart defect. CDR3s include the opening cysteine and the closing phenylalanine or tryptophan. Each record gives: V gene, J gene, D gene, CDR3 length, CDR3 protein. A D gene is named only where the DNA matches it firmly.

v_call: TRBV2; j_call: TRBJ2-1; d_call: .; cdr3_length: 12; cdr3_aa: CASSNTSWLGVF
v_call: TRBV11-1; j_call: TRBJ1-1; d_call: TRBD1; cdr3_length: 14; cdr3_aa: CASSLSGGNTEAFF
v_call: TRBV4-1; j_call: TRBJ1-2; d_call: .; cdr3_length: 14; cdr3_aa: CASSLSGANYGYTF
v_call: TRBV7-9; j_call: TRBJ2-3; d_call: TRBD2; cdr3_length: 18; cdr3_aa: CASSSLALAGGKTDTQYF
v_call: TRBV27; j_call: TRBJ2-6; d_call: TRBD1; cdr3_length: 24; cdr3_aa: CASSFWYLGSSRTGKQSGANVLTF
v_call: TRBV4-1; j_call: TRBJ1-1; d_call: .; cdr3_length: 20; cdr3_aa: CASSRLPLGISRRVNTEAFF
v_call: TRBV6-5; j_call: TRBJ1-2; d_call: .; cdr3_length: 13; cdr3_aa: CASSRGGSYGYTF
v_call: TRBV6-4; j_call: TRBJ1-5; d_call: .; cdr3_length: 13; cdr3_aa: CASSTGSNQPQHF
v_call: TRBV5-4; j_call: TRBJ2-5; d_call: .; cdr3_length: 15; cdr3_aa: CASSLEYSKKETQYF
v_call: TRBV2; j_call: TRBJ1-1; d_call: .; cdr3_length: 14; cdr3_aa: CARTQGYMNTEAFF
v_call: TRBV27; j_call: TRBJ2-1; d_call: TRBD2; cdr3_length: 20; cdr3_aa: CASSLSIFGNSGGSYNEQFF
v_call: TRBV27; j_call: TRBJ1-1; d_call: .; cdr3_length: 14; cdr3_aa: CASSPRREDTEAFF